This T cell receptor (beta chain) was sequenced in a study of circulating tumor DNA in untreated peripheral T-cell lymphoma (dated by TCRdb to the early 2020s). Broader findings and caveats from the paper: Tumor-specific clonotypes were found in 76% of patients, coming from roughly nine tenths of baseline tissues and approximately 65% of baseline serum samples.

Library preparation employed the immunoSEQ multiplex PCR assay. The clones in this table, taken by TCRdb from immuneACCESS, are in-frame only. Not every clone is retained; where verified, under half of the shortfall comes from an unresolved V gene, and the cause of the rest is unknown. Across this sample there are thousands of clones, with approximately 70% seen only once. Roughly 48% of the sample belongs to the ten largest clones. As regards this clone: Its target antigen remains unknown. No qualities accompany the bases; no much larger clone lies one base away.

Tumor-specific TCR clonotypes were identified by sequencing baseline tumor tissue collected before treatment. To monitor patients with peripheral T-cell lymphoma who were getting frontline treatment on a trial, the study applied next-generation sequencing to T-cell receptor sequences. For this chain, trimming is 6 bases at the V end and 5 bases at the J end, and the number of junction bases without a gene match is 12. CDR1 and CDR2 are read off the germline V gene (reference sequence) as MNHEY and SMNVEV. CDR3 length: 16 amino acids, cysteine to phenylalanine. CDR3 DNA is the only sequence kept; it has 48 bases, read in frame from the first base.

The specimen sequenced was tumor tissue. The receptor chain draws on TRBV27 and TRBJ2-3; 9 central nucleotides agree with TRBD2. This TCR came from a human donor with peripheral T-cell lymphoma. The CDR3 amino acid sequence is: CASRGLAPKGGDTQYF. The sequenced DNA is TGTGCCAGCAGGGGACTAGCTCCTAAAGGGGGAGATACGCAGTATTTT.